This T cell receptor (beta chain) was sequenced in a study of resident and recirculating memory T cells in vitiligo. On the study more broadly: Each patient gave two lesional and two nonlesional epidermal shave biopsies, plus PBMCs. Study-wide results and limits: Non-conserved TCRs across sites and patients suggested distinct clones per lesion.

On this clone itself: What it binds is not known.

The CDR3 sequence is 17 residues long. No change in lesions over the prior 6 months defined stable disease. Produced via immunoSEQ multiplex PCR; TCRdb's table is partial and in-frame only. The sample holds 40,000 to 45,000 clones, around nine tenths seen once. The rearrangement joins TRBV12-1 to TRBJ2-4; the table's D call TRBD1 went unverified against the DNA. TRBV12-1 is designated a pseudogene. This TCR derives from a male donor with vitiligo. The sequenced sample was blood. The CDR3 protein is CASSFIPTGVGENIQYF. The CDR3 DNA follows: TGTGCCAGCAGCTTTATTCCCACAGGGGTAGGAGAAAACATTCAGTACTTC.